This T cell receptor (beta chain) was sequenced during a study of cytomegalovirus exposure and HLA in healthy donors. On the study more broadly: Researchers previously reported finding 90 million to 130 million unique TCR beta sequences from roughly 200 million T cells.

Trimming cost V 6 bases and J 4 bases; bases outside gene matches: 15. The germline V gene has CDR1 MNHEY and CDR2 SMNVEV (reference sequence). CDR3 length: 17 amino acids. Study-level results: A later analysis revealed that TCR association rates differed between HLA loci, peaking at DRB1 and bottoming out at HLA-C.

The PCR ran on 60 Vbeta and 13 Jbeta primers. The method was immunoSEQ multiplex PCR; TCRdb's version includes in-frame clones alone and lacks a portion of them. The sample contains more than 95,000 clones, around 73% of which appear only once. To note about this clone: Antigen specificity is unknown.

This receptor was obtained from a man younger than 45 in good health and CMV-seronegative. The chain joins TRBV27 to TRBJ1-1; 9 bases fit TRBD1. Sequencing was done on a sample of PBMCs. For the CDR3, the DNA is TGTGCCAGCAGCTCTTACAGGGGGCTAGGTGGAGTCACTGAAGCTTTCTTT. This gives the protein CASSSYRGLGGVTEAFF.